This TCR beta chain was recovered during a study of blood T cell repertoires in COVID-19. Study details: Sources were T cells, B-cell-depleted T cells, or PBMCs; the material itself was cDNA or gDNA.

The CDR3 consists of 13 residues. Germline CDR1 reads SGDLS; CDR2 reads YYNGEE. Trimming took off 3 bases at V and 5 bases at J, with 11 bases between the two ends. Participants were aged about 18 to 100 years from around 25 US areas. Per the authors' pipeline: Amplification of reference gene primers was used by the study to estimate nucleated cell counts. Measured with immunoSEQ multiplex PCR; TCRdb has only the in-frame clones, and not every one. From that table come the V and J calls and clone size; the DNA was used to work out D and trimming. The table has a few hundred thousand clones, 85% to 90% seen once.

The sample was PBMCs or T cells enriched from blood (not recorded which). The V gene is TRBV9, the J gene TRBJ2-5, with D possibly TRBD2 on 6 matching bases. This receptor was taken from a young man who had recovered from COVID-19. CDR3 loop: CASSGEEWETQYF. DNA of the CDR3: TGTGCCAGCAGCGGGGAGGAGTGGGAGACCCAGTACTTC.